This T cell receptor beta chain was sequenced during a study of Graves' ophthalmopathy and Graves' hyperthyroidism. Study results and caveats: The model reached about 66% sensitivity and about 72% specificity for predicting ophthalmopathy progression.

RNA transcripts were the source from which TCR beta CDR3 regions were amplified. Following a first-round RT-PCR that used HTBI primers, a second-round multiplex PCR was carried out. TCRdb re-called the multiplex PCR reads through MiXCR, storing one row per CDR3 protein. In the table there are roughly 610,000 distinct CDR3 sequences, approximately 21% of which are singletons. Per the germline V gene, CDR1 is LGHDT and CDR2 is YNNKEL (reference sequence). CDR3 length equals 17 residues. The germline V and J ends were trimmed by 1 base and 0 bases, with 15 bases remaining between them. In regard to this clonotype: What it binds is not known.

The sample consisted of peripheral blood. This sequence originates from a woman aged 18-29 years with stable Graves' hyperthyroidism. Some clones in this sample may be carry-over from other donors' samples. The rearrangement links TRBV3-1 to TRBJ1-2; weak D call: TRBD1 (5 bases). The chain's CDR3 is CASSQVPGGGPNYGYTF. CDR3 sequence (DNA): TGTGCCAGCAGCCAAGTCCCCGGGGGGGGACCTAACTATGGCTACACCTTC.